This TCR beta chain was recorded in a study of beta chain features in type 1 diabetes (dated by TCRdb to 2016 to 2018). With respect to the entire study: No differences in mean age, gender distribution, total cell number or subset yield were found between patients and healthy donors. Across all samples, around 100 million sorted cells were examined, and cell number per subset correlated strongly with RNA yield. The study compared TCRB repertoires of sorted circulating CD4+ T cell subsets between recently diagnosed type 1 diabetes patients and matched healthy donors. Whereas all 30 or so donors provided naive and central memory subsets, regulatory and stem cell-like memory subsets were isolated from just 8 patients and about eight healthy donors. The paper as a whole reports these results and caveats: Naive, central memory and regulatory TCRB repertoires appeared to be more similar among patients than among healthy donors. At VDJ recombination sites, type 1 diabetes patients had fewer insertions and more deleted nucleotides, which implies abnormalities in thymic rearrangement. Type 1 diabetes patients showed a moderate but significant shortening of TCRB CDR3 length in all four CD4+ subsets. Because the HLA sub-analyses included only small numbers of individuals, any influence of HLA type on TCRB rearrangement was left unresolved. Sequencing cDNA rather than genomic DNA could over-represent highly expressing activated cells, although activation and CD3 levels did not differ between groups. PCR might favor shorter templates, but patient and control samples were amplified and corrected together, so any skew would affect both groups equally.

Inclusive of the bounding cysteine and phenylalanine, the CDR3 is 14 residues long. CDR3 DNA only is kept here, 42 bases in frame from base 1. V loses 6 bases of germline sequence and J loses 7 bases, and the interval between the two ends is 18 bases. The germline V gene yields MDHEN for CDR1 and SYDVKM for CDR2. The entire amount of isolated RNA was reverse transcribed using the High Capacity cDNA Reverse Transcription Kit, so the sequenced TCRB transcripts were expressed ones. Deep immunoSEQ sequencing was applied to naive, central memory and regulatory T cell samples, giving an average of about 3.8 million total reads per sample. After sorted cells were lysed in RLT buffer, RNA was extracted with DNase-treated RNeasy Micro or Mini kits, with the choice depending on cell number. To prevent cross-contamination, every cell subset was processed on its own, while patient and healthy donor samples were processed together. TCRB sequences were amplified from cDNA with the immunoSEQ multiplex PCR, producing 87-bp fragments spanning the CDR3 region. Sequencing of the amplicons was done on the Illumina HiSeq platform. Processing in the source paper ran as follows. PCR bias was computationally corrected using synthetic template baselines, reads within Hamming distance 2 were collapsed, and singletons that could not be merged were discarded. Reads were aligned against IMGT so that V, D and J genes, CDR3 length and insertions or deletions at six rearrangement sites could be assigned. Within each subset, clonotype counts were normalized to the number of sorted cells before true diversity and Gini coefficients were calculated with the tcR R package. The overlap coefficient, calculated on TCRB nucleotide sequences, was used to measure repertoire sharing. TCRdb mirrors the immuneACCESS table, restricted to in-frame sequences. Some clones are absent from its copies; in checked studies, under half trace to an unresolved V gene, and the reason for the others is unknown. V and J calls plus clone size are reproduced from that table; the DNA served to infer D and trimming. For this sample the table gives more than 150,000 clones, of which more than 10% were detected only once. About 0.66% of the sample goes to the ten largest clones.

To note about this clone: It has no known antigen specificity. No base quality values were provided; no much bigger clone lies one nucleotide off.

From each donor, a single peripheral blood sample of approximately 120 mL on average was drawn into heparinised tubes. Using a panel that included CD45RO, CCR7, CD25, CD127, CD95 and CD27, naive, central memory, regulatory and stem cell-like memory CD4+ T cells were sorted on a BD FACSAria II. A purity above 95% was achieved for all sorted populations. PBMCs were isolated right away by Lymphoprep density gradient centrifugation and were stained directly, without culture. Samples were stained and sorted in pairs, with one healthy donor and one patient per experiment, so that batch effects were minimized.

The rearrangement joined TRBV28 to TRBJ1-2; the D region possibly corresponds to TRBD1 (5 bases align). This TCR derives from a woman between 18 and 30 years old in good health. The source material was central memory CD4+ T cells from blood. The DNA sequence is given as TGTGCCAGCAGAACACAGGAACGGTGGGCTGGCTACACCTTC. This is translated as CASRTQERWAGYTF.